This entry is about one T cell receptor beta chain. Its cognate antigen has yet to be identified. Base quality data are lacking; no much larger clone is found one base away. This specimen's time point label, per the study, means: approximately 2 years on ibrutinib. For TCR beta library preparation, 1.5 to 2.5 micrograms of genomic DNA was extracted from cryopreserved PBMCs. Longitudinal blood samples from CLL patients receiving ibrutinib monotherapy were subjected to high-throughput TCR beta sequencing. The patients took part in an open-label, single-center phase 2 trial of ibrutinib monotherapy. On a MiSeq, deep resolution sequencing aimed for a depth between 1 in 1 million and 1 in 200,000 T cells, with each clonotype covered approximately 10x on average. The immunoSEQ hsTCRB Kit was used to generate TCR beta libraries. The original pipeline was this. ImmunoSEQ Data Assistant and ImmunoSEQ Analyzer were used for data analysis, and V, D and J genes were assigned according to IMGT definitions. Clonality, which ranges from 0 to 1, was calculated as one minus the normalized Shannon entropy of productive rearrangement frequencies. Public clonotype analysis was restricted to overrepresented clonotypes comprising at least 0.05% of each patient's repertoire. About twelve repertoires from age-matched healthy donors, obtained from immuneACCESS, served as clonality controls. In its TCRdb copy, this immuneACCESS table keeps in-frame sequences only and misses some clones. Where compared with another copy, unresolved V genes explain less than half of these, and the others have no known cause. V, J and clone size derive from that table, while D and trimming were established from the DNA sequence. The sample table lists about 200,000 clones, over 60% of them with a count of one. The top ten hold about an eighth of the sample.

CDR1 is given as SEHNR and CDR2 as FQNEAQ, both from the germline V gene (reference sequence). The CDR3 goes from the cysteine to the phenylalanine over 16 residues. Left in the record is the CDR3 DNA by itself, 48 bases read in frame from the first base. V is cut back by 4 bases and J by 6 bases, with 5 bases in the junction unmatched. The sample comes from a study of cytotoxic CD8 clonotypes in ibrutinib-treated CLL (dated by TCRdb to the early 2020s). For the wider study: The cohort had over ten relapsed/refractory and around 14 treatment-naive patients; fewer than 18 were IGHV unmutated. Responses were partial in roughly 25 patients and complete in 2; after median around 65 months follow-up, around 15 stayed in remission and approximately 12 progressed. The response samples were drawn at a median of approximately 12 months into treatment, with a range of roughly 6 to 40 months. On average, each sample had hundreds of thousands of productive templates and more than 75,000 productive rearrangements. Of the 80 to 95 participants in the trial, roughly 25 had longitudinal samples available. Cryopreserved peripheral blood mononuclear cells were obtained prior to treatment, at the time of response, and at either disease progression or sustained remission. Every sample from remission and from progressive disease was obtained while the patients were still on ibrutinib. The full study reports these points: Public clonotypes were rare and either shrank or stayed stable during treatment, and the rise in clonality at ibrutinib response reflected expansion of private clonotypes. Sampling times were not matched between patients in sustained remission and patients whose disease was progressing, and lymph node repertoires were not examined. Baseline clonality was found to be higher than that of age-matched healthy donors and was strongly correlated with circulating CD8+ T-cell counts. Clonality rose at ibrutinib response, remained stable during sustained remission, and dropped back toward baseline at progression.

The sequencing used PBMCs, collected after 24 months of ibrutinib treatment. Rearrangement joined TRBV7-9 to TRBJ2-3; 15 middle bases align to TRBD2. The TCR comes from a human donor with chronic lymphocytic leukemia. The CDR3: CASSSGLAGGMDTQYF. The sequenced DNA: TGTGCCAGCAGCTCGGGACTAGCGGGAGGAATGGATACGCAGTATTTT.